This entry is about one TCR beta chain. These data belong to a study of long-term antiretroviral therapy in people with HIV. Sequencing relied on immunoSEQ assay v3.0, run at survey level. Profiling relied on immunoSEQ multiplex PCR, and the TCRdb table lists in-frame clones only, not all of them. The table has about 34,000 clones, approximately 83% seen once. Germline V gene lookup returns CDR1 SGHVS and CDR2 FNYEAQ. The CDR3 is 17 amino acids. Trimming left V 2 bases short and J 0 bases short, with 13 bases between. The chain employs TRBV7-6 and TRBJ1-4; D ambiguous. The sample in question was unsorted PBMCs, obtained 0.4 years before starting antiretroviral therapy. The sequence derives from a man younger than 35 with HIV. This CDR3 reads CASSLWALQSTNEKLFF. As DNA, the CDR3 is TGTGCCAGCAGCTTATGGGCGCTCCAATCAACTAATGAAAAACTGTTTTTT.